Listed below are T cell receptor beta chains from one sample, sequenced in a study of blood T cells in healthy people across ages. TCRdb re-called the 5' RACE reads through MiXCR, storing one row per CDR3 protein. The sample shows 1.5 million to 2 million distinct CDR3 sequences, around half of them seen only once. Sequencing was carried out using blood. Receptors were obtained from a woman in her forties in good health. Both conserved end residues are part of each CDR3. Each record gives: J gene, D gene, V gene, clone size, CDR3 protein, CDR3 DNA. D genes are given only for firm matches. Size values are once, few and many counts, or a class for expanded clones, and some rows have none.

J gene: TRBJ2-1; D gene: TRBD1; V gene: TRBV6-5; clone size: few; CDR3 protein: CASSRQGGDNEQFF; CDR3 DNA: TGTGCCAGCAGTCGACAGGGGGGAGACAATGAGCAGTTCTTC
J gene: TRBJ2-5; D gene: .; V gene: TRBV28; clone size: .; CDR3 protein: CASSLSTPETQYF; CDR3 DNA: TGTGCCAGCAGTTTATCGACACCGGAGACCCAGTACTTC
J gene: TRBJ1-2; D gene: .; V gene: TRBV4-1; clone size: .; CDR3 protein: CASSHDGGYGYTF; CDR3 DNA: TGCGCCAGCAGCCACGACGGTGGTTACGGCTACACCTTC
J gene: TRBJ1-2; D gene: .; V gene: TRBV6-1; clone size: .; CDR3 protein: CASSAKKRGGVNGYTF; CDR3 DNA: TGTGCCAGCAGTGCGAAAAAAAGAGGGGGAGTCAATGGCTACACCTTC
J gene: TRBJ2-1; D gene: TRBD1; V gene: TRBV9; clone size: few; CDR3 protein: CASSARTGTVLNEQFF; CDR3 DNA: TGTGCCAGCAGCGCCCGTACCGGGACAGTTCTCAATGAGCAGTTCTTC
J gene: TRBJ1-6; D gene: .; V gene: TRBV20-1; clone size: .; CDR3 protein: CSARAPGSGIASPLHF; CDR3 DNA: TGCAGTGCTAGAGCCCCAGGGTCCGGAATTGCTTCACCCCTCCACTTT
J gene: TRBJ2-3; D gene: .; V gene: TRBV6-5; clone size: once; CDR3 protein: CASRGALIGTDTQYF; CDR3 DNA: TGTGCCAGCAGGGGAGCCTTAATTGGAACAGATACGCAGTATTTT
J gene: TRBJ1-2; D gene: .; V gene: TRBV4-2; clone size: once; CDR3 protein: CASSHGSRRGYTF; CDR3 DNA: TGTGCCAGCAGCCACGGGTCACGTCGGGGCTACACCTTC
J gene: TRBJ1-2; D gene: TRBD1; V gene: TRBV9; clone size: .; CDR3 protein: CASSAIGQEVNGYTF; CDR3 DNA: TGTGCCAGCAGCGCGATCGGACAGGAGGTGAATGGCTACACCTTC
J gene: TRBJ2-7; D gene: TRBD1; V gene: TRBV2; clone size: .; CDR3 protein: CASIPGQGASEQYF; CDR3 DNA: TGTGCCAGTATTCCGGGACAGGGGGCCTCCGAGCAGTACTTC
J gene: TRBJ2-1; D gene: .; V gene: TRBV5-1; clone size: few; CDR3 protein: CASSLAYGQKNEQFF; CDR3 DNA: TGCGCCAGCAGCTTGGCTTATGGACAGAAGAATGAGCAGTTCTTC
J gene: TRBJ2-7; D gene: TRBD1; V gene: TRBV25-1; clone size: few; CDR3 protein: CASSPRGTGRGEQYF; CDR3 DNA: TGTGCCAGCAGTCCACGGGGGACAGGTAGGGGCGAGCAGTACTTC
J gene: TRBJ2-5; D gene: .; V gene: TRBV7-6; clone size: .; CDR3 protein: CASSLGPGARETQYF; CDR3 DNA: TGTGCCAGCAGCTTAGGCCCAGGGGCACGAGAGACCCAGTACTTC
J gene: TRBJ2-5; D gene: TRBD2; V gene: TRBV20-1; clone size: .; CDR3 protein: CSARDYSGVAQETQYF; CDR3 DNA: TGCAGTGCTAGAGATTACAGCGGGGTAGCCCAAGAGACCCAGTACTTC
J gene: TRBJ1-5; D gene: .; V gene: TRBV12-3/TRBV12-4; clone size: .; CDR3 protein: CASSFTANQPQHF; CDR3 DNA: TGTGCCAGCAGTTTCACGGCCAATCAGCCCCAGCATTTT
J gene: TRBJ2-1; D gene: TRBD2; V gene: TRBV4-2; clone size: few; CDR3 protein: CASSPGTSLLVDEQFF; CDR3 DNA: TGTGCCAGCAGCCCTGGGACTAGTTTATTGGTGGATGAGCAGTTCTTC
J gene: TRBJ2-1; D gene: .; V gene: TRBV7-2; clone size: .; CDR3 protein: CASSLGADYNEQFF; CDR3 DNA: TGTGCCAGCAGCTTAGGTGCTGACTACAATGAGCAGTTCTTC
J gene: TRBJ1-6; D gene: .; V gene: TRBV15; clone size: few; CDR3 protein: CATSSALGTPLHF; CDR3 DNA: TGTGCCACCAGCTCGGCGTTGGGGACCCCTCTCCACTTT
J gene: TRBJ2-3; D gene: .; V gene: TRBV13; clone size: .; CDR3 protein: CASSKAQIPTDTQYF; CDR3 DNA: TGTGCCAGCAGCAAAGCACAAATTCCCACAGATACGCAGTATTTT
J gene: TRBJ2-7; D gene: .; V gene: TRBV10-3; clone size: .; CDR3 protein: CAISEDWEQYF; CDR3 DNA: TGTGCCATCAGTGAGGATTGGGAGCAGTACTTC
J gene: TRBJ1-2; D gene: .; V gene: TRBV10-3; clone size: .; CDR3 protein: CAISDTGGGYTF; CDR3 DNA: TGTGCCATCAGTGACACCGGGGGCGGCTACACCTTC
J gene: TRBJ1-2; D gene: .; V gene: TRBV28; clone size: .; CDR3 protein: CASTYRGIGYTF; CDR3 DNA: TGTGCCAGCACCTACCGCGGGATTGGCTACACCTTC
J gene: TRBJ2-5; D gene: .; V gene: TRBV11-1; clone size: .; CDR3 protein: CASSQTGKEYF; CDR3 DNA: TGTGCCAGCAGCCAAACAGGGAAGGAGTACTTC
J gene: TRBJ2-3; D gene: TRBD1; V gene: TRBV5-1; clone size: .; CDR3 protein: CASNRDRLTDTQYF; CDR3 DNA: TGCGCCAGCAACCGGGACAGGCTCACAGATACGCAGTATTTT
J gene: TRBJ2-7; D gene: .; V gene: TRBV20-1; clone size: once; CDR3 protein: CSARGLVGAPYEQYF; CDR3 DNA: TGCAGTGCTAGAGGTCTGGTAGGGGCCCCCTACGAGCAGTACTTC